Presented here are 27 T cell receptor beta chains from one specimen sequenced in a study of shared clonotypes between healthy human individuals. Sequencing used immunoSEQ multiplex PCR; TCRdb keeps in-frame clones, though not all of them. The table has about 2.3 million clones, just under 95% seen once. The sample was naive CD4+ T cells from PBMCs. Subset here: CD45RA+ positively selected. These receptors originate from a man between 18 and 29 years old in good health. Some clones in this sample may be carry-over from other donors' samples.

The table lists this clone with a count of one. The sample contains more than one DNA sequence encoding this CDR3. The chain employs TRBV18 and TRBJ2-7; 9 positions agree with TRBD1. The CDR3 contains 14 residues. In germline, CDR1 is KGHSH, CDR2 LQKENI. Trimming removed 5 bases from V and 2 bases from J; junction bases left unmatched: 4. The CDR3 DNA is TGTGCCAGCTCAACGGGACAGGGAGCCTACGAGCAGTACTTC. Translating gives CASSTGQGAYEQYF.

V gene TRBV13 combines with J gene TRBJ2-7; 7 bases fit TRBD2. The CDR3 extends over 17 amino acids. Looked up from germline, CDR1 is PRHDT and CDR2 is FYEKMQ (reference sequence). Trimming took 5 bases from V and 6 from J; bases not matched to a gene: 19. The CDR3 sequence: CASSLSSTYREATEQYF. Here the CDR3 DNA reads TGTGCCAGCAGCCTAAGTTCGACCTACCGGGAGGCCACCGAGCAGTACTTC.

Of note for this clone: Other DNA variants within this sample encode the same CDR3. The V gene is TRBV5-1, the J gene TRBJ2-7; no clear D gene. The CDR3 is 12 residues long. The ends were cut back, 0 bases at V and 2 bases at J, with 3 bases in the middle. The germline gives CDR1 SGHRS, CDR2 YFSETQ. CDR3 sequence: CASSLDTYEQYF. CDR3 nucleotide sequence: TGCGCCAGCAGCTTGGATACCTACGAGCAGTACTTC.

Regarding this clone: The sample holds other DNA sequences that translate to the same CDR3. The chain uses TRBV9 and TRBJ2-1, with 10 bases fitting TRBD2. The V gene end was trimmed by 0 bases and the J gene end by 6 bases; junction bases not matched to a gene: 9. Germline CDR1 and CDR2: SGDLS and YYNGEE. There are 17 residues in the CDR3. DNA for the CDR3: TGTGCCAGCAGCGTAGCTCCCCAGCGGGAGGGAGGCAATGAGCAGTTCTTC. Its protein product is CASSVAPQREGGNEQFF.

As DNA, the CDR3 is TGTGCCAGCAGTCTGAGCGGGAGCGGGCCAGAGACCCAGTACTTC. It is translated as CASSLSGSGPETQYF. The J gene is TRBJ2-5, the V gene TRBV27, with 8 bases fitting TRBD2. Germline V gene sequence: CDR1 MNHEY, CDR2 SMNVEV (reference sequence). Losses at the gene ends were 5 bases for V and 4 bases for J; bases not matched to a gene: 9. CDR3 length: 15 residues.

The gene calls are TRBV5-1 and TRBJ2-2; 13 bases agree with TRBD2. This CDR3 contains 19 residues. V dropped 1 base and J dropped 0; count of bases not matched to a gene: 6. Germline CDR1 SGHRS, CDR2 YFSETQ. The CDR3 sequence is CASSLFFGTSGTNTGELFF. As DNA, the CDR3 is TGCGCCAGCAGCTTGTTTTTCGGGACTAGCGGGACGAACACCGGGGAGCTGTTTTTT.

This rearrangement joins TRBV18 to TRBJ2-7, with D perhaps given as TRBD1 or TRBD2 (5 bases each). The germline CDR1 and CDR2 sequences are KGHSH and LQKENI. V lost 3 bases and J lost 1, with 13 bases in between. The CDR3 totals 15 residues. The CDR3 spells CASSPVWGGSYEQYF. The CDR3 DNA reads TGTGCCAGCTCACCCGTCTGGGGCGGGTCCTACGAGCAGTACTTC.

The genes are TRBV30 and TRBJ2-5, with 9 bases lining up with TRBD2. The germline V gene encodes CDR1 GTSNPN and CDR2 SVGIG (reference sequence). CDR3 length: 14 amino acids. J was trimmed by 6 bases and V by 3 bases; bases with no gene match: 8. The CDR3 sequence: CAWSLGLARQTQYF. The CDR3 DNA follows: TGTGCCTGGAGCCTAGGACTAGCGAGGCAGACCCAGTACTTC.

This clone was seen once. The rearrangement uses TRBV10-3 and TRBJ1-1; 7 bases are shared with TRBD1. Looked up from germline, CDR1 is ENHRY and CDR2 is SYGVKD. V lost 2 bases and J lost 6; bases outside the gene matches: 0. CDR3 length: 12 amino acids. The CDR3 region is CAISEQGAEAFF. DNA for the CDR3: TGTGCCATCAGTGAGCAGGGGGCTGAAGCTTTCTTT.

Written as DNA, the CDR3 is TGTGCCAGCAGTTTTGGGGCGGACTATGGCTACACCTTC. Translated: CASSFGADYGYTF. The genes are TRBV27 and TRBJ1-2; a weak D match, TRBD1 (5 bases). In germline, CDR1 is MNHEY, CDR2 SMNVEV (reference sequence). The CDR3 has 13 residues. V was pared by 3 bases and J by 3 bases, with 8 bases between.

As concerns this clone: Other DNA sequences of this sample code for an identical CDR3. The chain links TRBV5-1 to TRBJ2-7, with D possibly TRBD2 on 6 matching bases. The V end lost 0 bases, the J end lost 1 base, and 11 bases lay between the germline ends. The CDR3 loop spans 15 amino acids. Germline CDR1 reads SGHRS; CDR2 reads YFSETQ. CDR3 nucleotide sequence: TGCGCCAGCAGCTTGGGTAGCGGAGCTTCCTACGAGCAGTACTTC. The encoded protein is CASSLGSGASYEQYF.

CDR3 nucleotides: TGTGCCAGCAGTTTCAACCGGGGGGTTGCCGGGGAGCTGTTTTTT. Translation gives CASSFNRGVAGELFF. J is TRBJ2-2 and V is TRBV28; 7 nucleotides match TRBD2. The germline CDR1 and CDR2 sequences are MDHEN and SYDVKM. The CDR3 runs 15 residues. The J segment lost 6 bases and the V segment lost 3 bases, leaving 7 bases of the junction unmatched.

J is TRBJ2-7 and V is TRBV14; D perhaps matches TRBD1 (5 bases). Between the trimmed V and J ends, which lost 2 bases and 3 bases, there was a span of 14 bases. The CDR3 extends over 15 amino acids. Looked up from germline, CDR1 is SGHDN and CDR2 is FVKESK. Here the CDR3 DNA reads TGTGCCAGCAGCCAAACCTTGGGCAGGGTCTACGAGCAGTACTTC. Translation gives CASSQTLGRVYEQYF.

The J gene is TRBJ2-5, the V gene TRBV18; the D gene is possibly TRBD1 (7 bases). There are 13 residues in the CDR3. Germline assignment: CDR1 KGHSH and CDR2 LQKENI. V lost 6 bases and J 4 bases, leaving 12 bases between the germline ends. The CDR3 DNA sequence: TGTGCCAGCTCGGAGGGGACAGTAGAGACCCAGTACTTC. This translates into CASSEGTVETQYF. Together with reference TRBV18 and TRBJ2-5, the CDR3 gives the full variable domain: NAGVMQNPRHLVRRRGQEARLRCSPMKGHSHVYWYRQLPEEGLKFMVYLQKENIIDESGMPKERFSAEFPKEGPSILRIQQVVRGDSAAYFCASSEGTVETQYFGPGTRLLVL.

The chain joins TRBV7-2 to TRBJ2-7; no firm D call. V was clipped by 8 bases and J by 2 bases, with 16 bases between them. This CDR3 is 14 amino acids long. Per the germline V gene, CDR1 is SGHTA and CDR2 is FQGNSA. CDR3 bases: TGTGCCAGCGCCCGAGCCGACGGCCCCTACGAGCAGTACTTC. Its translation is CASARADGPYEQYF.

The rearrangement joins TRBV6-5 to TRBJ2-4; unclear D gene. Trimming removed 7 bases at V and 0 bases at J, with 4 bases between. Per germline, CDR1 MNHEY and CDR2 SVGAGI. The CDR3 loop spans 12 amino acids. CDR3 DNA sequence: TGTGCCAGCAAAGAAGCCAAAAACATTCAGTACTTC. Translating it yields CASKEAKNIQYF.

The CDR3 DNA is TGTGCCAGCAGCTTATTCTCGGGGCGGTTCAGGAGCACAGATACGCAGTATTTT. Translating gives CASSLFSGRFRSTDTQYF. V is TRBV7-2 and J is TRBJ2-3; possibly TRBD1 or TRBD2 for D (5 bases each). The germline CDR1 and CDR2 sequences are SGHTA and FQGNSA. The germline V and J ends were trimmed by 2 bases and 0 bases, with 18 bases remaining between them. The CDR3 runs to 18 residues.

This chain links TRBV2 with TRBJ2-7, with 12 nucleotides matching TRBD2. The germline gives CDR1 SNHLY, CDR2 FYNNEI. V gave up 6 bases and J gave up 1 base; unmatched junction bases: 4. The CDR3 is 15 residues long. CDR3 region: CASRRTSGKSYEQYF. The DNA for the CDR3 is TGTGCCAGCAGGCGGACTAGCGGGAAGTCCTACGAGCAGTACTTC.

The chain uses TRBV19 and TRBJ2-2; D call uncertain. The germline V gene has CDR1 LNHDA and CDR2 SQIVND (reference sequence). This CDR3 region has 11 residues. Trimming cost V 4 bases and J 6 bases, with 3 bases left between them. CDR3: CASSTAGELFF. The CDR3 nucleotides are TGTGCCAGTAGTACCGCCGGGGAGCTGTTTTTT.

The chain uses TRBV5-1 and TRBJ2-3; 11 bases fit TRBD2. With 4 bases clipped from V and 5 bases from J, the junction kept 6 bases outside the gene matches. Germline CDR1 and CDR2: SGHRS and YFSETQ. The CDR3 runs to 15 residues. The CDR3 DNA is TGCGCCAGCAGCCCCGCCGGACTAGCGGGAGATACGCAGTATTTT. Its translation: CASSPAGLAGDTQYF.

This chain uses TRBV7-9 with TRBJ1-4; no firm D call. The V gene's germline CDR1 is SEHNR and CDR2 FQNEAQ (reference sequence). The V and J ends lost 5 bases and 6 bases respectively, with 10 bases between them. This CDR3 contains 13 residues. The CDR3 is CASSHSGDEKLFF. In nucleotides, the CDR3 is TGTGCCAGCAGCCACTCCGGGGATGAAAAACTGTTTTTT.

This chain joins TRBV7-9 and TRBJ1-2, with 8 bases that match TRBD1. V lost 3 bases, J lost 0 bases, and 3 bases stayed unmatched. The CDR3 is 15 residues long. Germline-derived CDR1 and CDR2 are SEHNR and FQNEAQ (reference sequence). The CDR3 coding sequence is TGTGCCAGCAGCTTGACAGGGGCTCCTAACTATGGCTACACCTTC. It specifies CASSLTGAPNYGYTF.

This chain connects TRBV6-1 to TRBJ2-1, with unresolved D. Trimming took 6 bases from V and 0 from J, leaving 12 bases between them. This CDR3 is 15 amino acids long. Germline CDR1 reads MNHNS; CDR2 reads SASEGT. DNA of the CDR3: TGTGCCAGCAGGGTCCCTCAGAGCTCCTACAATGAGCAGTTCTTC. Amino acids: CASRVPQSSYNEQFF.

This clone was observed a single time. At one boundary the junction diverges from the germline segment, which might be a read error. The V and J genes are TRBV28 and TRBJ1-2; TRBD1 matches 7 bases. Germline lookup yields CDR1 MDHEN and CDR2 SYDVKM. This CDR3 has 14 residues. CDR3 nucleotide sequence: TGTGCCAGCAGTTTCGATCCCGGGACAGCCGAACTAAGGTTC. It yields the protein CASSFDPGTAELRF.

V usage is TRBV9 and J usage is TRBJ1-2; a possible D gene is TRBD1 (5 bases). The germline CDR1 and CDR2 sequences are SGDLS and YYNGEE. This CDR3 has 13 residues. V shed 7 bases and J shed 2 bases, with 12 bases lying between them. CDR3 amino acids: CASSLEGNYGYTF. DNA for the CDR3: TGTGCCAGCTCGCTCGAGGGGAACTATGGCTACACCTTC.

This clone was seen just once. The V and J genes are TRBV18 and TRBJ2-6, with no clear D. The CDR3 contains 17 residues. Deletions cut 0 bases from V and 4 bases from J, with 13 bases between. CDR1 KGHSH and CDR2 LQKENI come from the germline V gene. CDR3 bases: TGTGCCAGCTCACCACCGAGTTCCCCGGCGGGGGCCAACGTCCTGACTTTC. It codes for CASSPPSSPAGANVLTF. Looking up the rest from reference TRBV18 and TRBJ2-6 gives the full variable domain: NAGVMQNPRHLVRRRGQEARLRCSPMKGHSHVYWYRQLPEEGLKFMVYLQKENIIDESGMPKERFSAEFPKEGPSILRIQQVVRGDSAAYFCASSPPSSPAGANVLTFGAGSRLTVL.

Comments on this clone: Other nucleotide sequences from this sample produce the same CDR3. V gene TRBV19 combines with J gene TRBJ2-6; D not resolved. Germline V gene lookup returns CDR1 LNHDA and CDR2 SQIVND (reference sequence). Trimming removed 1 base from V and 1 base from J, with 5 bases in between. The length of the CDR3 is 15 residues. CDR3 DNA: TGTGCCAGTAGTATAGGCCCTTCTGGGGCCAACGTCCTGACTTTC. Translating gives CASSIGPSGANVLTF.